This passage covers 27 T cell receptor beta chains from one sample sequenced in a study of cytomegalovirus exposure and HLA in healthy donors. PCR used 60 Vbeta primers and 13 Jbeta primers. Produced via immunoSEQ multiplex PCR; TCRdb's table is partial and in-frame only. The data contain 100,000 to 150,000 clones, around 70% of them seen just once; the ten biggest clones take up approximately 2.1%. The specimen was PBMCs. The receptors originated from a woman in her thirties or forties in good health and CMV-seropositive.

This chain links TRBV4-2 with TRBJ2-1, with 9 bases fitting TRBD1. The germline CDR1 and CDR2 sequences are LGHNA and YNFKEQ. The junction had 13 bases not matched to a gene; V was cut back by 3 bases and J by 7 bases. The CDR3 runs 17 residues. The CDR3 DNA follows: TGTGCCAGCAGCCAGAACCTCTTACAGGGGGCTGGAAATGAGCAGTTCTTC. Translating gives CASSQNLLQGAGNEQFF.

The chain carries TRBV7-3 and TRBJ2-7; 7 positions match TRBD1. The CDR3 sequence is 14 residues long. Germline CDR1 reads SGHTA; CDR2 reads FQGTGA. J gave up 2 bases and V 2 bases, and 3 bases lay outside the gene matches. CDR3 sequence (DNA): TGTGCCAGCAGCTTACGGGACAGCACCTACGAGCAGTACTTC. Its protein product is CASSLRDSTYEQYF.

The chain employs TRBV28 and TRBJ2-7; 7 nucleotides match TRBD2. The CDR3 consists of 13 residues. Germline V gives CDR1 MDHEN, CDR2 SYDVKM. J was trimmed by 6 bases and V by 7 bases; bases with no gene match: 9. This chain's CDR3 is CASTYPSGGEQYF. CDR3 DNA sequence: TGTGCCAGCACCTACCCCTCGGGAGGCGAGCAGTACTTC.

The chain recombines TRBV30 with TRBJ1-5, with D perhaps TRBD1 (5 bases). Germline V lookup: CDR1 GTSNPN, CDR2 SVGIG (reference sequence). CDR3 size: 14 residues. V lost 1 base to trimming and J lost 10 bases, with 17 bases between them. The CDR3 DNA reads TGTGCCTGGAGTGGACAGATGTCAATCGAACCCCAGCATTTT. It is translated as CAWSGQMSIEPQHF. The complete variable domain, with remaining parts taken from reference TRBV30 and TRBJ1-5, reads SQTIHQWPATLVQPVGSPLSLECTVEGTSNPNLYWYRQAAGRGLQLLFYSVGIGQISSEVPQNLSASRPQDRQFILSSKKLLLSDSGFYLCAWSGQMSIEPQHFGDGTRLSIL.

The genes are TRBV28 and TRBJ2-7, with 8 bases aligning to TRBD1. Germline V gives CDR1 MDHEN, CDR2 SYDVKM. The junction had 8 bases not matched to a gene; V was cut back by 7 bases and J by 0 bases. The CDR3 covers 15 residues. The DNA for the CDR3 is TGTGCCAGCACCGAACAGGGGGTCGGCTCCTACGAGCAGTACTTC. This translates into CASTEQGVGSYEQYF.

The chain recombines TRBV7-2 with TRBJ2-6; weak D call: TRBD2 (5 bases). The germline CDR1 and CDR2 sequences are SGHTA and FQGNSA. V was pared by 5 bases and J by 3 bases, with 14 bases between. This CDR3 spans 16 amino acids. The CDR3 DNA sequence: TGTGCCAGCAGCCCGAGTCCGGGGAATGGGGCCAACGTCCTGACTTTC. Protein product: CASSPSPGNGANVLTF. Variable domain in full (rest from reference TRBV7-2 and TRBJ2-6): GAGVSQSPSNKVTEKGKDVELRCDPISGHTALYWYRQSLGQGLEFLIYFQGNSAPDKSGLPSDRFSAERTGGSVSTLTIQRTQQEDSAVYLCASSPSPGNGANVLTFGAGSRLTVL.

V usage is TRBV10-2 and J usage is TRBJ2-7; 7 nucleotides match TRBD1. Germline CDR1 WSHSY, CDR2 SAAADI. This CDR3 is 13 amino acids long. V gave up 6 bases and J gave up 3 bases; unmatched junction bases: 5. CDR3 region: CASSGTAIYEQYF. In DNA, the CDR3 is TGCGCCAGCAGCGGGACAGCGATCTACGAGCAGTACTTC.

The chain joins TRBV4-3 to TRBJ2-5, with D unclear. From germline, CDR1 is LGHNA and CDR2 YSLEER. CDR3 size: 16 residues. Deletions cut 4 bases from V and 5 bases from J, with 20 bases between. The DNA for the CDR3 is TGCGCCAGCAGCCCCCAGTTTAGGAGCGTTCGGGAGACCCAGTACTTC. This encodes CASSPQFRSVRETQYF.

In this sample, this clone turned up a few times. J is TRBJ2-3 and V is TRBV5-1; 14 bases are a match to TRBD2. The J segment lost 4 bases and the V segment lost 4 bases, leaving 14 bases of the junction unmatched. Germline V lookup: CDR1 SGHRS, CDR2 YFSETQ. The CDR3 is 19 residues long. The CDR3 loop is CASSPWTGLAGVPPDTQYF. The CDR3 nucleotides read TGCGCCAGCAGCCCGTGGACGGGACTAGCGGGGGTTCCCCCAGATACGCAGTATTTT.

The rearrangement uses TRBV28 and TRBJ1-5; TRBD1 aligns across 10 bases. Trimming cost V 5 bases and J 7 bases; bases outside gene matches: 8. The CDR3 consists of 15 residues. Germline values: CDR1 MDHEN, CDR2 SYDVKM. DNA of the CDR3: TGTGCCAGCAGTCCACTTGGACAGGGGGAACAGCCCCAGCATTTT. Its protein product is CASSPLGQGEQPQHF.

This chain joins TRBV18 and TRBJ2-7; no clear D. The CDR3 extends over 11 amino acids. V lost 3 bases to trimming and J lost 5 bases, with 5 bases between them. Germline V gene data show CDR1 as KGHSH and CDR2 as LQKENI. The CDR3 protein is CASSPENEQYF. The CDR3 bases are TGTGCCAGCTCACCCGAGAACGAGCAGTACTTC. Together with reference TRBV18 and TRBJ2-7, the CDR3 gives the full variable domain: NAGVMQNPRHLVRRRGQEARLRCSPMKGHSHVYWYRQLPEEGLKFMVYLQKENIIDESGMPKERFSAEFPKEGPSILRIQQVVRGDSAAYFCASSPENEQYFGPGTRLTVT.

This clone occurred a few times. The V and J genes are TRBV5-1 and TRBJ2-7; D remains ambiguous. The CDR3 contains 14 residues. Germline values: CDR1 SGHRS, CDR2 YFSETQ. V was cut by 3 bases and J by 3 bases, with 13 bases left in between. CDR3 sequence: CASSSTLSGYEQYF. DNA of the CDR3: TGCGCCAGCAGCTCTACCCTTTCAGGCTACGAGCAGTACTTC.

The J gene is TRBJ2-3, the V gene TRBV20-1; D gene ambiguous. This CDR3 has 11 amino acids. The germline gives CDR1 DFQATT, CDR2 SNEGSKA (reference sequence). Trimming removed 1 base from V and 5 bases from J, with 4 bases in between. CDR3 sequence (DNA): TGCAGTGCTAGAGTTATAGATACGCAGTATTTT. Translated, it gives CSARVIDTQYF.

The genes are TRBV7-2 and TRBJ2-5; tentatively, D is TRBD1 (6 bases). The CDR3 has 15 amino acids. CDR1 SGHTA and CDR2 FQGNSA come from the germline V gene. V was cut by 2 bases and J by 7 bases, with 17 bases left in between. CDR3 nucleotides: TGTGCCAGCAGCTTAAATCGGGCCAGGGGTATGACCCAGTACTTC. It encodes CASSLNRARGMTQYF.

This clone has just one count. This chain connects TRBV4-2 to TRBJ2-7; 11 nucleotides align to TRBD2. The germline gives CDR1 LGHNA, CDR2 YNFKEQ. The CDR3 sequence is 16 residues long. J gave up 1 base and V 3 bases, and 5 bases lay outside the gene matches. The CDR3 loop is CASSQGLAEGSYEQYF. CDR3 DNA sequence: TGTGCCAGCAGCCAGGGACTAGCGGAGGGGTCCTACGAGCAGTACTTC.

The V gene is TRBV4-3, the J gene TRBJ2-2; D not certain. CDR1 and CDR2 (germline): LGHNA, YSLEER. Trimming pared 0 bases from V and 5 bases from J, leaving 4 bases between. The CDR3 is 13 residues long. CDR3 region: CASSQELTGELFF. CDR3 sequence (DNA): TGCGCCAGCAGCCAAGAACTAACCGGGGAGCTGTTTTTT.

The chain joins TRBV7-2 to TRBJ2-2, with TRBD2 matching 10 bases. Germline V gives CDR1 SGHTA, CDR2 FQGNSA. This CDR3 has 16 amino acids. The V segment lost 3 bases and the J segment 4 bases; nucleotides outside the gene matches: 5. The chain's CDR3 is CASSFRLAGVTGELFF. CDR3 sequence (DNA): TGTGCCAGCAGCTTCAGGCTAGCGGGAGTCACCGGGGAGCTGTTTTTT. Full variable domain (remainder filled in from reference TRBV7-2 and TRBJ2-2): GAGVSQSPSNKVTEKGKDVELRCDPISGHTALYWYRQSLGQGLEFLIYFQGNSAPDKSGLPSDRFSAERTGGSVSTLTIQRTQQEDSAVYLCASSFRLAGVTGELFFGEGSRLTVL.

Only a few counts were recorded for this clone. This rearrangement joins TRBV28 to TRBJ2-6; the D is unclear. The germline CDR1 and CDR2 sequences are MDHEN and SYDVKM. The CDR3 runs 15 residues. The V end lost 6 bases, the J end lost 0 bases, and 9 bases lay between the germline ends. The DNA of the CDR3 is TGTGCCAGCAGCCCTCACAACTCTGGGGCCAACGTCCTGACTTTC. Amino acid sequence: CASSPHNSGANVLTF. Together with reference TRBV28 and TRBJ2-6, the CDR3 gives the full variable domain: DVKVTQSSRYLVKRTGEKVFLECVQDMDHENMFWYRQDPGLGLRLIYFSYDVKMKEKGDIPEGYSVSREKKERFSLILESASTNQTSMYLCASSPHNSGANVLTFGAGSRLTVL.

In this sample, this clone turned up once. The V and J genes are TRBV28 and TRBJ1-5; TRBD1 might be the D (5 bases). CDR1 is MDHEN and CDR2 is SYDVKM in the germline V gene. The V gene lost 7 bases and the J gene lost 7 bases, with 17 bases spanning the gap. This CDR3 region has 14 residues. CDR3 DNA sequence: TGTGCCAGCACCTTAAGCAGGGAACGCCAGCCCCAGCATTTT. Amino acids: CASTLSRERQPQHF.

CDR3 loop: CASSLGAGNTIYF. The CDR3 DNA reads TGTGCCAGCAGCTTAGGGGCGGGAAACACCATATATTTT. This chain joins TRBV7-2 and TRBJ1-3; D is uncertain. CDR1 and CDR2 from the germline V gene are SGHTA and FQGNSA. The CDR3 runs to 13 residues. Trimming took 1 base from V and 4 from J, leaving 5 bases between them.

This sequence joins TRBV19 and TRBJ2-3, with D uncertain. The CDR3 runs to 15 residues. V gave up 3 bases and J gave up 0 bases, with 10 bases separating them. In germline, CDR1 is LNHDA, CDR2 SQIVND (reference sequence). The CDR3 spells CASSISRPSTDTQYF. CDR3 nucleotides: TGTGCCAGTAGTATTAGCCGGCCAAGCACAGATACGCAGTATTTT.

The V and J genes are TRBV2 and TRBJ2-1, with a tentative D call TRBD1 (6 bases). The CDR3 loop spans 15 amino acids. Germline V CDR1 and CDR2: SNHLY, FYNNEI. Trimming left V 1 base short and J 4 bases short, with 11 bases between. The CDR3 here is CASSEGGLRYNEQFF. The CDR3 DNA reads TGTGCCAGCAGTGAAGGGGGGCTGCGGTACAATGAGCAGTTCTTC.

This chain joins TRBV9 and TRBJ2-3; tentative D call: TRBD1 (5 bases). Trimming cost V 0 bases and J 0 bases, with 8 bases left between them. This CDR3 spans 15 amino acids. CDR1 is SGDLS, CDR2 YYNGEE, per germline. The CDR3 DNA is TGTGCCAGCAGCGTAGAGGGGATCAGCACAGATACGCAGTATTTT. Protein product: CASSVEGISTDTQYF.

The chain combines TRBV18 with TRBJ2-7; D gene unclear. The CDR3 sequence is 13 residues long. The ends were cut back, 3 bases at V and 2 bases at J, with 8 bases in the middle. Germline values: CDR1 KGHSH, CDR2 LQKENI. In DNA, the CDR3 is TGTGCCAGCTCACCGGCCAGAACCTACGAGCAGTACTTC. It specifies CASSPARTYEQYF.

The chain joins TRBV7-2 to TRBJ2-7; TRBD2 agrees at 9 bases. Germline V gene lookup returns CDR1 SGHTA and CDR2 FQGNSA. V was pared by 7 bases and J by 0 bases, with 13 bases of the junction left unmatched. The length of the CDR3 is 17 residues. This CDR3 reads CASTSQGLAGSSYEQYF. CDR3 coding DNA: TGTGCCAGCACCTCCCAAGGGCTAGCGGGGTCCTCCTACGAGCAGTACTTC.

The chain uses TRBV27 and TRBJ1-3, with TRBD1 matching over 9 bases. This CDR3 contains 15 residues. The germline V gene has CDR1 MNHEY and CDR2 SMNVEV (reference sequence). V was pared by 5 bases and J by 4 bases, with 6 bases of the junction left unmatched. CDR3 DNA sequence: TGTGCCAGCAGTAAACAGGGGGCGAGGGGAAACACCATATATTTT. Translation gives CASSKQGARGNTIYF.

The sample holds a few counts of this clone. In the same sample, other DNA sequences code for this CDR3. V usage is TRBV29-1 and J usage is TRBJ1-1, with 10 bases fitting TRBD1. Germline-derived CDR1 and CDR2 are SQVTM and ANQGSEA. CDR3 size: 11 residues. V dropped 6 bases and J dropped 5; count of bases not matched to a gene: 0. CDR3 in DNA: TGCAGCGTGGACAGGGGGACTGAAGCTTTCTTT. It translates to CSVDRGTEAFF.